This TCR beta chain is from a study of cytomegalovirus exposure and HLA in healthy donors. The V end lost 4 bases, the J end lost 5 bases, and 11 bases lay between the germline ends. Germline CDR1 reads MNHNS; CDR2 reads SASEGT. The length of the CDR3 is 13 residues. The primer mix had 60 Vbeta and 13 Jbeta primers. This table comes from immunoSEQ multiplex PCR, and its TCRdb copy is limited to in-frame clones, with some not included. The repertoire holds some 150,000 clones, with more than 75% as singletons. The receptor comes from a woman between 40 and 50 years old in good health and CMV-seropositive. This chain joins TRBV6-1 and TRBJ1-1; possible D gene TRBD1, 6 bases. The sequenced material came from PBMCs. The CDR3 DNA sequence: TGTGCCAGCAGTGTACAGGGCGGGACTGAAGCTTTCTTT. It is translated as CASSVQGGTEAFF.